What follows are 16 T cell receptor beta chains derived from one specimen sequenced in a study of PD-1 blockade in classical Hodgkin lymphoma. Indicated time point: cycle 4 day 1 (C4D1), after about 6 weeks of nivolumab. Every patient had relapsed following autologous stem cell transplantation, and cohorts differed in brentuximab vedotin exposure. Magnetic negative selection of thawed PBMCs was the method by which CD4+ T cells were purified. Libraries were prepared by immunoSEQ multiplex PCR; TCRdb keeps only in-frame clonotypes and omits some of them. The repertoire holds 20,000 to 25,000 clones, with approximately 68% as singletons. The starting material was CD4+ T cells from blood, obtained before the fourth cycle of nivolumab. These receptors were obtained from a human donor with classical Hodgkin lymphoma.

The genes are TRBV7-2 and TRBJ2-2; D perhaps matches TRBD1 (6 bases). The germline gives CDR1 SGHTA, CDR2 FQGNSA. CDR3 size: 15 residues. The V and J ends lost 4 bases and 0 bases respectively, with 9 bases between them. The CDR3 DNA reads TGTGCCAGCAGCTCGGACAGATCGAACACCGGGGAGCTGTTTTTT. This gives the protein CASSSDRSNTGELFF.

This clone was seen a handful of times. Other DNA sequences in the same sample also yield this CDR3. The chain couples TRBV6-1 to TRBJ2-3; 8 bases are a match to TRBD2. The germline CDR1 and CDR2 sequences are MNHNS and SASEGT. Germline trimming cut 4 bases from V and 2 bases from J; bases unmatched to any gene: 5. The CDR3 contains 15 residues. The CDR3 DNA sequence: TGTGCCAGCAGTGGGAGGCGGGGGGCCACAGATACGCAGTATTTT. This translates into CASSGRRGATDTQYF.

The chain is built from TRBV30 and TRBJ2-3; 7 positions agree with TRBD2. This CDR3 spans 15 amino acids. Germline V gene data show CDR1 as GTSNPN and CDR2 as SVGIG (reference sequence). Germline trimming cut 2 bases from V and 2 bases from J; bases unmatched to any gene: 7. The CDR3 region has the DNA TGTGCCTGGAGTATGTCGGGGGGTTTCACAGATACGCAGTATTTT. It yields the protein CAWSMSGGFTDTQYF.

This clone was seen once. The genes are TRBV30 and TRBJ2-1; D remains ambiguous. There are 11 residues in the CDR3. V was clipped by 3 bases and J by 6 bases, with 6 bases between them. The germline V gene encodes CDR1 GTSNPN and CDR2 SVGIG (reference sequence). CDR3 region: CAWRPVNEQFF. CDR3 nucleotides: TGTGCCTGGAGGCCGGTCAATGAGCAGTTCTTC.

This clone was found once. The CDR3 protein is CASSLRTVPYEQYF. The CDR3 DNA follows: TGTGCCAGCAGCTTGAGGACTGTGCCCTACGAGCAGTACTTC. V is TRBV5-6 and J is TRBJ2-7, with D perhaps matching TRBD2 (5 bases). V lost 1 base, J lost 2 bases, and 10 bases lay in between. CDR1 is SGHDT and CDR2 is YYEEEE in the germline V gene. The CDR3 has 14 amino acids.

V usage is TRBV5-1 and J usage is TRBJ2-2, with 13 positions matching TRBD2. This CDR3 contains 19 residues. V lost 4 bases, J lost 0 bases, and 9 bases stayed unmatched. Germline values: CDR1 SGHRS, CDR2 YFSETQ. CDR3 region: CASSIVPTSGGSNTGELFF. The CDR3 DNA reads as TGCGCCAGCAGCATAGTCCCGACTAGCGGGGGGTCGAACACCGGGGAGCTGTTTTTT.

The chain is built from TRBV5-1 and TRBJ1-6; 7 bases are shared with TRBD1. V lost 3 bases, J lost 13 bases, and 16 bases stayed unmatched. The CDR3 runs to 16 residues. Germline assignment: CDR1 SGHRS and CDR2 YFSETQ. CDR3 sequence: CASSSRTGTPEGPLHF. DNA of the CDR3: TGCGCCAGCAGCTCCCGGACAGGAACCCCGGAGGGGCCCCTCCACTTT.

CDR3 coding DNA: TGTGCCAGCAGCTTAACTGGACAGGGGGGATCACCCCTCCACTTT. This encodes CASSLTGQGGSPLHF. The chain combines TRBV7-9 with TRBJ1-6, with 10 bases identical to TRBD1. V shed 2 bases and J 10 bases; nucleotides not matched to a gene: 5. Per germline, CDR1 SEHNR and CDR2 FQNEAQ (reference sequence). This CDR3 contains 15 residues.

This chain uses TRBV5-5 with TRBJ2-3, with D hard to call. Looked up from germline, CDR1 is SGHKS and CDR2 is YYEKEE (reference sequence). This CDR3 is 14 amino acids long. Trimming took 0 bases from V and 2 from J, leaving 7 bases between them. CDR3 loop: CASSLVANTDTQYF. The CDR3 DNA is TGTGCCAGCAGCTTGGTGGCAAACACAGATACGCAGTATTTT.

This clone was seen only a few times. This chain links TRBV6-6 with TRBJ1-5; 7 bases map to TRBD1. Germline V CDR1 and CDR2: MNHNY, SVGAGI (reference sequence). This CDR3 region has 16 residues. V shed 2 bases, J shed 2 bases, and the junction held 6 bases outside the gene matches. The CDR3 DNA reads as TGTGCCAGCAGTTACGCCCTAACAGGGGGCAATCAGCCCCAGCATTTT. It specifies CASSYALTGGNQPQHF.

The chain's CDR3 is CASSDAFMRYTF. The CDR3 nucleotides read TGTGCCAGCAGTGACGCCTTCATGCGCTACACCTTC. This chain links TRBV6-4 with TRBJ1-2; D gene ambiguous. The CDR3 contains 12 residues. Germline CDR1 reads MRHNA; CDR2 reads SNTAGT. V lost 2 bases to trimming and J lost 9 bases, with 10 bases between them.

The chain has TRBV27 and TRBJ2-7; 9 bases match TRBD1. The CDR3 is 14 residues long. Trimming removed 0 bases from V and 5 bases from J; junction bases left unmatched: 2. In germline, CDR1 is MNHEY, CDR2 SMNVEV (reference sequence). The CDR3 here is CASSLSWTGDEQYF. CDR3 bases: TGTGCCAGCAGTTTATCTTGGACAGGGGACGAGCAGTACTTC.

The genes are TRBV7-9 and TRBJ1-1; D remains ambiguous. Trimming stripped 6 bases from V and 1 base from J, with 12 bases between. The CDR3 loop spans 14 amino acids. CDR1 is SEHNR, CDR2 FQNEAQ, per germline (reference sequence). The CDR3: CASSRAPGNTEAFF. The DNA for the CDR3 is TGTGCCAGCAGTCGCGCCCCGGGGAACACTGAAGCTTTCTTT.

The J gene is TRBJ1-1, the V gene TRBV6-6; D is perhaps TRBD1 (5 bases). V was shortened by 7 bases and J by 6 bases, with 15 bases between the two germline ends. Germline V CDR1 and CDR2: MNHNY, SVGAGI (reference sequence). This CDR3 has 13 residues. The chain's CDR3 is CASKSRGLPEAFF. As DNA, the CDR3 is TGTGCCAGCAAGTCGCGGGGCCTCCCTGAAGCTTTCTTT.

V usage is TRBV7-2 and J usage is TRBJ1-2; TRBD1 is a possible D gene (5 bases). V lost 0 bases to trimming and J lost 8 bases, with 10 bases between them. The CDR3 runs 13 residues. Germline lookup yields CDR1 SGHTA and CDR2 FQGNSA. Written as DNA, the CDR3 is TGTGCCAGCAGCTTAGCGGGGGGGAACGGCTACACCTTC. Translation: CASSLAGGNGYTF.

V is TRBV15 and J is TRBJ1-4; possible D gene TRBD1, 6 bases. Germline V CDR1 and CDR2: LNHNV, YYDKDF (reference sequence). Trimming cost V 0 bases and J 1 base, with 15 bases left between them. The CDR3 is 18 residues long. CDR3 loop: CATSRDLGGRGTNEKLFF. In DNA form, the CDR3 reads TGTGCCACCAGCAGAGATTTGGGGGGGCGAGGAACTAATGAAAAACTGTTTTTT.